The rows below give T cell receptor beta chains drawn from one sample of a study of cytomegalovirus exposure and HLA in healthy donors. Sequenced by immunoSEQ multiplex PCR; TCRdb stores in-frame clones only, minus some. The sample yields 300,000 to 450,000 clones, roughly 90% seen once. The sequencing sample was made of PBMCs. Receptor source: a young woman in good health and CMV-seronegative. CDR3s include the opening cysteine and the closing phenylalanine or tryptophan. A D gene is named only where the DNA matches it firmly. The size field is filled for only some rows; it gives once, few, many or a size class.

cdr3_aa	cdr3_nt	v_call	clone_size	d_call	j_call
CASSPPRGRGEKLFF	TGTGCCAGCAGCCCCCCCAGGGGGCGGGGTGAAAAACTGTTTTTT	TRBV7-9	-	TRBD1	TRBJ1-4
CASRLGQVSTEAFF	TGTGCCAGCAGGTTGGGACAGGTCTCCACTGAAGCTTTCTTT	TRBV6-5	-	TRBD1	TRBJ1-1
CASSVAPDRGEQYF	TGTGCCAGCAGCGTAGCCCCCGACAGGGGGGAGCAGTACTTC	TRBV9	-	TRBD1	TRBJ2-7
CASSLPGGLEAFF	TGTGCCAGCAGTTTACCCGGCGGGCTTGAAGCTTTCTTT	TRBV28	once	-	TRBJ1-1
CASSLSTGPNTEAFF	TGTGCCAGCAGTTTATCCACAGGGCCTAACACTGAAGCTTTCTTT	TRBV27	-	-	TRBJ1-1
CASSPKLSSGTIYNEQFF	TGTGCCAGCAGCCCTAAGCTCTCGTCGGGGACAATTTACAATGAGCAGTTCTTC	TRBV7-9	-	-	TRBJ2-1
CATSSRRGTTDTQYF	TGTGCCACCAGCAGTCGGAGGGGAACAACAGATACGCAGTATTTT	TRBV15	-	-	TRBJ2-3
CAWNPIGTGGFSYNEQFF	TGTGCCTGGAACCCAATCGGGACAGGGGGCTTCTCCTACAATGAGCAGTTCTTC	TRBV30	-	TRBD1	TRBJ2-1
CASSLTQVPLRLDEQYF	TGTGCCAGCAGCCTAACCCAGGTACCCCTCCGTCTCGACGAGCAGTACTTC	TRBV5-5	-	-	TRBJ2-7
CASSHPGDPYEQYF	TGCGCCAGCAGCCATCCAGGGGACCCCTACGAGCAGTACTTC	TRBV4-1	-	-	TRBJ2-7
CASGDRSNTEAFF	TGTGCCAGCGGGGACAGATCGAACACTGAAGCTTTCTTT	TRBV2	-	TRBD1	TRBJ1-1
CASSHPRDRGRITYGYTF	TGTGCCAGCAGCCACCCTCGGGACAGGGGGCGCATCACCTATGGCTACACCTTC	TRBV14	-	TRBD1	TRBJ1-2
CASSHDRGPGNTIYF	TGTGCCAGCAGCCATGACAGGGGCCCTGGAAACACCATATATTTT	TRBV7-2	-	TRBD1	TRBJ1-3
CASSLDSHNQPQHF	TGTGCCAGCAGCTTAGACAGCCACAATCAGCCCCAGCATTTT	TRBV7-9	once	-	TRBJ1-5
CARTGTGGFYGYTF	TGTGCCAGAACCGGGACAGGGGGCTTCTATGGCTACACCTTC	TRBV2	-	TRBD1	TRBJ1-2
CASSFRRVKGYTDTQYF	TGTGCCAGCAGTTTCCGAAGGGTAAAGGGGTACACAGATACGCAGTATTTT	TRBV27	-	-	TRBJ2-3
CAWSTGINSYEQYF	TGTGCCTGGAGTACAGGAATAAACTCCTACGAGCAGTACTTC	TRBV30	-	-	TRBJ2-7
CASSVATGGPLDTQYF	TGTGCCAGCAGCGTAGCGACGGGGGGCCCCCTTGATACGCAGTATTTT	TRBV9	-	-	TRBJ2-3
CASSHLAAASSTDTQYF	TGTGCCAGCAGTCATTTAGCGGCCGCATCTAGCACAGATACGCAGTATTTT	TRBV27	-	-	TRBJ2-3
CATSRGLAGTGYEQYF	TGTGCCACCAGCAGGGGACTAGCGGGGACCGGCTACGAGCAGTACTTC	TRBV15	once	TRBD2	TRBJ2-7
CASSGPRPKRGRETQYF	TGTGCCAGCAGTGGACCCCGCCCCAAGCGGGGGAGGGAGACCCAGTACTTC	TRBV6-1	-	TRBD2	TRBJ2-5
CASSSRQAHSGNTIYF	TGCGCCAGCAGCTCAAGACAGGCTCACTCTGGAAACACCATATATTTT	TRBV5-1	-	-	TRBJ1-3
CASSVQSLAGNEQFF	TGTGCCAGCAGCGTTCAGTCTCTAGCGGGGAATGAGCAGTTCTTC	TRBV9	-	TRBD2	TRBJ2-1
CASSLSRGRSPLHF	TGTGCCAGCAGTTTATCAAGGGGTCGCTCACCCCTCCACTTT	TRBV27	-	-	TRBJ1-6
CASSQDPGSGNTIYF	TGCGCCAGCAGCCAAGATCCAGGGTCTGGAAACACCATATATTTT	TRBV5-8	-	-	TRBJ1-3
CASSQPGLAGARSYNEQFF	TGCGCCAGCAGCCAACCGGGACTAGCGGGGGCCAGATCCTACAATGAGCAGTTCTTC	TRBV4-1	-	TRBD2	TRBJ2-1
CASILLAGSYEQYF	TGTGCCAGCATCTTACTAGCGGGGAGCTACGAGCAGTACTTC	TRBV6-1	-	TRBD2	TRBJ2-7
CASSATLDRAAGYTF	TGTGCCAGCAGTGCCACTCTAGACAGGGCTGCTGGCTACACCTTC	TRBV6-1	once	TRBD1	TRBJ1-2
CASLDREFSGNTIYF	TGCGCCAGTTTGGACAGAGAATTCTCTGGAAACACCATATATTTT	TRBV10-2	once	-	TRBJ1-3
CASSQDSDSLNEKLFF	TGTGCCAGCAGCCAAGATTCGGACAGCCTTAATGAAAAACTGTTTTTT	TRBV4-2	-	-	TRBJ1-4
CASSSLGLRENRGSYNEQFF	TGTGCCAGCAGTTCCTTAGGGCTCCGGGAGAACCGAGGCTCCTACAATGAGCAGTTCTTC	TRBV28	-	-	TRBJ2-1
CASTETGQTYGYTF	TGTGCCAGCACTGAAACCGGACAGACCTATGGCTACACCTTC	TRBV2	few	-	TRBJ1-2
CASSSRTGANSGANVLTF	TGTGCCAGCAGCTCCCGGACAGGGGCTAACTCTGGGGCCAACGTCCTGACTTTC	TRBV7-2	-	TRBD1	TRBJ2-6
CASSPWTDLYF	TGTGCCAGCAGTCCCTGGACAGATCTGTACTTC	TRBV6-5	few	-	TRBJ2-7
CASSLLAEGTGELFF	TGTGCCAGCAGTTTATTAGCGGAGGGCACCGGGGAGCTGTTTTTT	TRBV28	-	-	TRBJ2-2
CSVGSTGDNYGYTF	TGCAGCGTTGGCAGCACAGGGGATAACTATGGCTACACCTTC	TRBV29-1	-	TRBD1	TRBJ1-2